The 24 T cell receptor beta chains presented below share a single source sample, sequenced in a study of OX40 agonist ivuxolimab in advanced cancers. Measured with immunoSEQ multiplex PCR; TCRdb has only the in-frame clones, and not every one. Of roughly 61,000 clones in the sample, under 90% are singletons; the top ten hold approximately 0.56%. The sequences come from CD4+ or CD8+ T cells sorted from blood, collected in a trial of the OX40 agonist ivuxolimab. The receptor set was obtained from an adult with an advanced solid tumor such as melanoma, head and neck, liver or kidney cancer.

The V and J genes are TRBV29-1 and TRBJ2-1, with 7 bases fitting TRBD1. V lost 4 bases, J lost 9 bases, and 12 bases stayed unmatched. This CDR3 has 14 residues. Germline V gene data show CDR1 as SQVTM and CDR2 as ANQGSEA. The CDR3 DNA follows: TGCAGCGTTGGGACTCGGGACAGTTTGAGTGAGCAGTTCTTC. Amino acid sequence: CSVGTRDSLSEQFF.

This chain connects TRBV6-1 to TRBJ2-5, with 8 bases that match TRBD1. The length of the CDR3 is 12 residues. In germline, CDR1 is MNHNS, CDR2 SASEGT. Trimming at V came to 6 bases and at J to 6 bases, leaving 3 bases not matched to a gene. The CDR3 DNA follows: TGTGCCAGCAGCGCAGGGGGCCAGACCCAGTACTTC. Its translation: CASSAGGQTQYF.

This chain links TRBV4-2 with TRBJ2-1, with TRBD2 matching 7 bases. After removal of 2 bases from V and 2 bases from J, the junction contained 3 bases not matched to a gene. Germline lookup yields CDR1 LGHNA and CDR2 YNFKEQ. This CDR3 spans 15 amino acids. The CDR3 here is CASSQREDAYNEQFF. The CDR3 nucleotides read TGTGCCAGCAGCCAACGGGAGGACGCCTACAATGAGCAGTTCTTC.

This clone was seen only once. The chain recombines TRBV18 with TRBJ2-7; tentative D call: TRBD2 (5 bases). Germline CDR1 is KGHSH and CDR2 is LQKENI. The V and J ends lost 8 bases and 2 bases respectively, with 13 bases between them. There are 13 residues in the CDR3. The CDR3 reads CASRDFLTYEQYF. For the CDR3, the DNA is TGTGCCAGCCGGGATTTTTTGACCTACGAGCAGTACTTC.

The chain is built from TRBV5-4 and TRBJ2-1, with 9 positions matching TRBD2. Germline V gene sequence: CDR1 SGHNT, CDR2 YYREEE (reference sequence). CDR3 size: 16 residues. V shed 1 base and J 7 bases; nucleotides not matched to a gene: 9. CDR3 DNA: TGTGCCAGCAGCTTGCGGAGCGGGAGGACCTCAAATGAGCAGTTCTTC. Protein sequence: CASSLRSGRTSNEQFF.

Worth noting for this clone: The sample carries other DNA sequences with the same CDR3. The V gene is TRBV5-1, the J gene TRBJ2-5; 8 positions agree with TRBD1. This CDR3 spans 14 amino acids. With 3 bases clipped from V and 2 bases from J, the junction kept 3 bases outside the gene matches. Germline V CDR1 and CDR2: SGHRS, YFSETQ. The CDR3 is CASSSGTGQETQYF. CDR3 sequence (DNA): TGCGCCAGCAGCTCCGGGACAGGTCAAGAGACCCAGTACTTC.

V and J are TRBV11-3 and TRBJ1-1, with a possible D match to TRBD1 (6 bases). Trimming took off 5 bases at V and 5 bases at J, with 15 bases between the two ends. CDR1 and CDR2 from the germline V gene are SGHNT and YENEEA. The CDR3 sequence is 14 residues long. Here the CDR3 DNA reads TGTGCCAGCAGCCCCGCAGGGGCCAGTACTGAAGCTTTCTTT. Encoded protein: CASSPAGASTEAFF. The variable domain in full, with the rest retrieved from reference TRBV11-3 and TRBJ1-1, is EAGVVQSPRYKIIEKKQPVAFWCNPISGHNTLYWYLQNLGQGPELLIRYENEEAVDDSQLPKDRFSAERLKGVDSTLKIQPAELGDSAVYLCASSPAGASTEAFFGQGTRLTVV.

The chain joins TRBV5-1 to TRBJ2-7, with D possibly being TRBD1 (5 bases). The V end lost 4 bases, the J end lost 4 bases, and 12 bases lay between the germline ends. The CDR3 totals 13 residues. Germline V CDR1 and CDR2: SGHRS, YFSETQ. CDR3 residues: CASSVDTVYEQYF. CDR3 in DNA: TGCGCCAGCAGCGTGGACACGGTATACGAGCAGTACTTC.

The chain carries TRBV9 and TRBJ2-1; TRBD2 agrees at 9 bases. Germline lookup yields CDR1 SGDLS and CDR2 YYNGEE. J lost 12 bases, V lost 6 bases, and 13 bases had no gene match. The CDR3 runs to 14 residues. CDR3 region: CASTPQLAGGLQFF. Written as DNA, the CDR3 is TGTGCCAGCACCCCTCAACTAGCGGGCGGGTTGCAGTTCTTC.

J is TRBJ2-3 and V is TRBV15, with a weak D call TRBD2 (5 bases). CDR1 and CDR2 from the germline V gene are LNHNV and YYDKDF (reference sequence). The CDR3 runs to 14 residues. The V gene lost 0 bases and the J gene lost 9 bases, with 13 bases spanning the gap. This CDR3 is CATSRDREGETQYF. The CDR3 nucleotides read TGTGCCACCAGCAGAGATCGAGAGGGAGAGACGCAGTATTTT.

The chain links TRBV4-2 to TRBJ1-1; D is unresolved. Germline values: CDR1 LGHNA, CDR2 YNFKEQ. The CDR3 is made up of 14 amino acids. V lost 3 bases and J lost 1, with 9 bases in between. CDR3 nucleotide sequence: TGTGCCAGCAGCCACCCGGACGGGAACACTGAAGCTTTCTTT. Amino acids: CASSHPDGNTEAFF.

The chain employs TRBV9 and TRBJ2-1; TRBD2 matches 8 bases. This CDR3 comprises 14 residues. V lost 4 bases and J lost 10; bases outside the gene matches: 10. Per the germline V gene, CDR1 is SGDLS and CDR2 is YYNGEE. The CDR3 DNA sequence: TGTGCCAGCAGCCGGAGCGGGAGCGAGTACGAGCAGTTCTTC. It specifies CASSRSGSEYEQFF.

Worth noting for this clone: This may be a read error, as it is one base from a much larger clone. The chain links TRBV7-9 to TRBJ2-1, with D perhaps TRBD2 (6 bases). This CDR3 spans 15 amino acids. Germline CDR1 reads SEHNR; CDR2 reads FQNEAQ (reference sequence). The V and J ends lost 2 bases and 0 bases respectively, with 8 bases between them. The DNA for the CDR3 is TGTGCCAGCAGCTTAATCGGGAGCTCCTACAATGAGCAGTTCTTC. Translating it yields CASSLIGSSYNEQFF.

With respect to this clone: Other DNA sequences in this sample translate to the same CDR3. This chain connects TRBV30 to TRBJ2-4; D may be TRBD1 (6 bases). CDR1 is GTSNPN and CDR2 is SVGIG in the germline V gene (reference sequence). Trimming cost V 2 bases and J 6 bases, with 17 bases left between them. The CDR3 runs 15 residues. CDR3 coding DNA: TGTGCCTGGAGTCCCGGAACAGGGAAGGCAAACATTCAGTACTTC. It codes for CAWSPGTGKANIQYF.

The chain joins TRBV7-9 to TRBJ1-4, with 7 bases lining up with TRBD1. The germline gives CDR1 SEHNR, CDR2 FQNEAQ (reference sequence). V lost 1 base and J lost 0; bases outside the gene matches: 5. CDR3 length: 17 residues. As DNA, the CDR3 is TGTGCCAGCAGCTTAGTTCAGGGGGGCACAACTAATGAAAAACTGTTTTTT. It codes for CASSLVQGGTTNEKLFF.

The rearrangement joins TRBV5-1 to TRBJ2-1; D may be TRBD2 (6 bases). V was pared by 0 bases and J by 8 bases, with 12 bases between. The CDR3 is 14 amino acids. The germline V gene encodes CDR1 SGHRS and CDR2 YFSETQ. The CDR3 here is CASSLVSGGYEQFF. CDR3 bases: TGCGCCAGCAGCTTGGTTTCCGGGGGTTATGAGCAGTTCTTC.

The CDR3 region is CSVAGESGANVLTF. The CDR3 DNA is TGCAGCGTTGCAGGGGAATCCGGGGCCAACGTCCTGACTTTC. The chain links TRBV29-1 to TRBJ2-6, with a possible D match to TRBD1 (6 bases). V was cut by 4 bases and J by 4 bases, with 11 bases left in between. The CDR3 covers 14 residues. Germline V CDR1 and CDR2: SQVTM, ANQGSEA. The whole variable domain, filled in from reference TRBV29-1 and TRBJ2-6, reads SAVISQKPSRDICQRGTSLTIQCQVDSQVTMMFWYRQQPGQSLTLIATANQGSEATYESGFVIDKFPISRPNLTFSTLTVSNMSPEDSSIYLCSVAGESGANVLTFGAGSRLTVL.

This clone was detected once. The V gene is TRBV6-6, the J gene TRBJ1-5; D remains unclear. Germline-derived CDR1 and CDR2 are MNHNY and SVGAGI (reference sequence). This CDR3 has 13 residues. The ends were cut back, 0 bases at V and 8 bases at J, with 8 bases in the middle. CDR3 in amino acids: CASSYSQSEPQHF. CDR3 bases: TGTGCCAGCAGTTACTCGCAGAGCGAGCCCCAGCATTTT.

V gene TRBV19 combines with J gene TRBJ1-5; possible D gene TRBD1, 6 bases. The germline gives CDR1 LNHDA, CDR2 SQIVND (reference sequence). Trimming stripped 4 bases from V and 3 bases from J, with 16 bases between. This CDR3 has 16 amino acids. The CDR3, as DNA: TGTGCCAGTAGTAGAAGGGCTGACAGGACCAATCAGCCCCAGCATTTT. Its translation: CASSRRADRTNQPQHF.

Only one count was recorded for this clone. The chain uses TRBV30 and TRBJ1-6; TRBD1 might be the D (6 bases). The CDR3 contains 13 residues. CDR1 and CDR2 from the germline V gene are GTSNPN and SVGIG (reference sequence). The ends were cut back, 4 bases at V and 7 bases at J, with 11 bases in the middle. The CDR3 spells CAWMEGENSPLHF. CDR3 bases: TGTGCCTGGATGGAGGGGGAAAATTCACCCCTCCACTTT.

This chain uses TRBV7-9 with TRBJ1-1; D is perhaps TRBD1 (6 bases). The length of the CDR3 is 13 residues. V lost 3 bases and J 7 bases, leaving 12 bases between the germline ends. From germline, CDR1 is SEHNR and CDR2 FQNEAQ (reference sequence). The CDR3 loop reads CASSFDGQSEAFF. The CDR3 DNA reads as TGTGCCAGCAGCTTTGACGGACAGAGTGAAGCTTTCTTT. Combining the CDR3 with reference TRBV7-9 and TRBJ1-1 gives the whole variable domain DTGVSQNPRHKITKRGQNVTFRCDPISEHNRLYWYRQTLGQGPEFLTYFQNEAQLEKSRLLSDRFSAERPKGSFSTLEIQRTEQGDSAMYLCASSFDGQSEAFFGQGTRLTVV.

This chain links TRBV2 with TRBJ2-1, with unresolved D. CDR1 and CDR2 from the germline V gene are SNHLY and FYNNEI. There are 13 residues in the CDR3. The V gene lost 6 bases and the J gene lost 5 bases, with 11 bases spanning the gap. CDR3 amino acids: CASSPTQNNEQFF. In nucleotides, the CDR3 is TGTGCCAGCAGCCCGACCCAAAACAATGAGCAGTTCTTC.

V usage is TRBV4-2 and J usage is TRBJ2-1, with unresolved D. V lost 3 bases, J lost 2 bases, and 23 bases lay in between. Germline V gene sequence: CDR1 LGHNA, CDR2 YNFKEQ. The CDR3 totals 19 residues. CDR3 protein: CASSQAGSPAFITYNEQFF. In nucleotides, the CDR3 is TGTGCCAGCAGCCAGGCTGGATCTCCCGCGTTTATAACCTACAATGAGCAGTTCTTC.

The chain is built from TRBV7-3 and TRBJ2-1, with TRBD2 identical over 11 bases. CDR3 length equals 16 residues. Unmatched junction bases numbered 7, after V lost 3 bases and J lost 6 bases. Per germline, CDR1 SGHTA and CDR2 FQGTGA. The DNA for the CDR3 is TGTGCCAGCAGCTTGGGACTAGCGGAACCTTTCAATGAGCAGTTCTTC. Translating it yields CASSLGLAEPFNEQFF. Full variable domain (remainder filled in from reference TRBV7-3 and TRBJ2-1): GAGVSQTPSNKVTEKGKYVELRCDPISGHTALYWYRQSLGQGPEFLIYFQGTGAADDSGLPNDRFFAVRPEGSVSTLKIQRTERGDSAVYLCASSLGLAEPFNEQFFGPGTRLTVL.